This is a list of T cell receptor beta chains from one sample in a study of shared clonotypes between healthy human individuals. Sequencing used immunoSEQ multiplex PCR; TCRdb keeps in-frame clones, though not all of them. Here the sample spans 2 million to 2.5 million clones, roughly 93% being singletons. Sequenced: naive CD4+ T cells from PBMCs. These receptors came from a man younger than 30 in good health. Some clones in this sample may be carry-over from other donors' samples. Each CDR3 is given with its conserved first and last residue. Fields, in order: clone size, D gene, V gene, J gene, CDR3 DNA, CDR3 protein. The D gene is left open where the match is weak. Not every row has a clone size; where given, it reads once, few, many or a size class.

clone size: -
D gene: TRBD2
V gene: TRBV28
J gene: TRBJ2-1
CDR3 DNA: TGTGCCAGCAGTTTCGGCCTAACTAGCGGAATTAACAATGAGCAGTTCTTC
CDR3 protein: CASSFGLTSGINNEQFF

clone size: -
D gene: TRBD1
V gene: TRBV9
J gene: TRBJ2-2
CDR3 DNA: TGTGCCAGCAGCGTAGATCAGGGGGCAACCGGGGAGCTGTTTTTT
CDR3 protein: CASSVDQGATGELFF

clone size: -
D gene: -
V gene: TRBV28
J gene: TRBJ2-4
CDR3 DNA: TGTGCCAGCAGTTCCCCCTCCACAGTCGCCAAAAACATTCAGTACTTC
CDR3 protein: CASSSPSTVAKNIQYF

clone size: -
D gene: TRBD2
V gene: TRBV18
J gene: TRBJ2-3
CDR3 DNA: TGTGCCAGCTGCCAGCGGGATGTCAGCACAGATACGCAGTATTTT
CDR3 protein: CASCQRDVSTDTQYF

clone size: -
D gene: -
V gene: TRBV9
J gene: TRBJ1-2
CDR3 DNA: TGTGCCAGCAGCGTAGGAGGGTTCAGTAACTATGGCTACACCTTC
CDR3 protein: CASSVGGFSNYGYTF

clone size: -
D gene: TRBD2
V gene: TRBV28
J gene: TRBJ2-1
CDR3 DNA: TGTGCCAGCAGCCCCAGGGTGTTGTTGCTAGCGGGAGGGTCTGAGCAGTTCTTC
CDR3 protein: CASSPRVLLLAGGSEQFF

clone size: -
D gene: -
V gene: TRBV7-9
J gene: TRBJ2-7
CDR3 DNA: TGTGCCAGCAGCTGGGCGGGACAGCGGCCCTGGGAGCAGTACTTC
CDR3 protein: CASSWAGQRPWEQYF

clone size: once
D gene: -
V gene: TRBV19
J gene: TRBJ1-1
CDR3 DNA: TGTGCCAGTAATTCCCGGAGTCAGCTGAACACTGAAGCTTTCTTT
CDR3 protein: CASNSRSQLNTEAFF

clone size: -
D gene: TRBD1
V gene: TRBV23-1
J gene: TRBJ2-1
CDR3 DNA: TGCGCCCCCAGGGGGAAGAAAGACAATGAGCAGTTCTTC
CDR3 protein: CAPRGKKDNEQFF

clone size: -
D gene: -
V gene: TRBV9
J gene: TRBJ2-3
CDR3 DNA: TGTGCCAGCAGCTTCATAGCTTTGAGCACAGATACGCAGTATTTT
CDR3 protein: CASSFIALSTDTQYF

clone size: -
D gene: -
V gene: TRBV9
J gene: TRBJ2-1
CDR3 DNA: TGTGCCAGCAGCGTAGGTCTAGGGAACAATGAGCAGTTCTTC
CDR3 protein: CASSVGLGNNEQFF

clone size: -
D gene: TRBD1
V gene: TRBV11-3
J gene: TRBJ2-7
CDR3 DNA: TGTGCCAGCAGCTCCTCCGGGACAGGGGGCGGCGAGCAGTACTTC
CDR3 protein: CASSSSGTGGGEQYF

clone size: -
D gene: -
V gene: TRBV6-6
J gene: TRBJ1-2
CDR3 DNA: TGTGCCAGCAGGCGGGGGGAAGATGGCTACACCTTC
CDR3 protein: CASRRGEDGYTF

clone size: -
D gene: TRBD1
V gene: TRBV15
J gene: TRBJ1-2
CDR3 DNA: TGTGCCACCAGCCATCATGACAGGGTCTCAAGAGGCTACACCTTC
CDR3 protein: CATSHHDRVSRGYTF

clone size: -
D gene: TRBD1
V gene: TRBV2
J gene: TRBJ1-1
CDR3 DNA: TGTGCCAGCAGGCGCGGGACAGGGGGCATGGACACTGAAGCTTTCTTT
CDR3 protein: CASRRGTGGMDTEAFF

clone size: -
D gene: -
V gene: TRBV11-2
J gene: TRBJ2-5
CDR3 DNA: TGTGCCAGCAGCTTAGATACGGCAGGGTGGGAGACCCAGTACTTC
CDR3 protein: CASSLDTAGWETQYF

clone size: -
D gene: -
V gene: TRBV7-3
J gene: TRBJ2-3
CDR3 DNA: TGTGCCAGCAGCTTATCTTCGGGTTTACATGTTACGCAGTATTTT
CDR3 protein: CASSLSSGLHVTQYF

clone size: -
D gene: -
V gene: TRBV2
J gene: TRBJ2-1
CDR3 DNA: TGTGCCAGCAGCCTGGGACTCCGCTCCTACAATGAGCAGTTCTTC
CDR3 protein: CASSLGLRSYNEQFF

clone size: -
D gene: -
V gene: TRBV21-1
J gene: TRBJ1-4
CDR3 DNA: TGTGCCAGCAGCATCTTGTCCAGGCCCTCTTCCGATGAAAAACTGTTTTTT
CDR3 protein: CASSILSRPSSDEKLFF

clone size: once
D gene: -
V gene: TRBV18
J gene: TRBJ1-1
CDR3 DNA: TGTGCCAGCTCCTCTCAGGTTTCGAACACTGAAGCTTTCTTT
CDR3 protein: CASSSQVSNTEAFF

clone size: -
D gene: -
V gene: TRBV7-9
J gene: TRBJ1-5
CDR3 DNA: TGTGCCAGCAGCTTCGCCGGGGGGGATCAGCCCCAGCATTTT
CDR3 protein: CASSFAGGDQPQHF

clone size: -
D gene: TRBD1
V gene: TRBV11-3
J gene: TRBJ1-3
CDR3 DNA: TGTGCCAGCAGCTTACGCGAACAACAGGGGCACACCATATATTTT
CDR3 protein: CASSLREQQGHTIYF

clone size: -
D gene: TRBD2
V gene: TRBV2
J gene: TRBJ2-7
CDR3 DNA: TGTGCCAGCAGTGACAGACTAGCGGGGGGGTACGAGCAGTACTTC
CDR3 protein: CASSDRLAGGYEQYF

clone size: -
D gene: -
V gene: TRBV5-1
J gene: TRBJ1-4
CDR3 DNA: TGCGCCAGCAGCTTCGGGGCCGATAATGAAAAACTGTTTTTT
CDR3 protein: CASSFGADNEKLFF

clone size: -
D gene: -
V gene: TRBV2
J gene: TRBJ1-2
CDR3 DNA: TGTGCCAGCAGTCTACTTGGGGGGCTGTCCGGCTACACCTTC
CDR3 protein: CASSLLGGLSGYTF

clone size: few
D gene: -
V gene: TRBV2
J gene: TRBJ1-1
CDR3 DNA: TGTGCCAGCTCTGTGAACACTGAAGCTTTCTTT
CDR3 protein: CASSVNTEAFF

clone size: -
D gene: -
V gene: TRBV7-2
J gene: TRBJ1-1
CDR3 DNA: TGTGCCAGCAGCTTAGGGGCAGGGACCACTGAAGCTTTCTTT
CDR3 protein: CASSLGAGTTEAFF

clone size: -
D gene: TRBD1
V gene: TRBV9
J gene: TRBJ2-3
CDR3 DNA: TGTGCCAGCAGTCCGGGACAGGGCACAGATACGCAGTATTTT
CDR3 protein: CASSPGQGTDTQYF

clone size: -
D gene: TRBD1
V gene: TRBV5-1
J gene: TRBJ2-5
CDR3 DNA: TGCGCCAGCAGCTCGGGACAGGGATGGCAAGAGACCCAGTACTTC
CDR3 protein: CASSSGQGWQETQYF

clone size: -
D gene: -
V gene: TRBV28
J gene: TRBJ2-1
CDR3 DNA: TGTGCCAGCAGGCTTGGCGGGAAAGTCTACAATGAGCAGTTCTTC
CDR3 protein: CASRLGGKVYNEQFF

clone size: -
D gene: TRBD1
V gene: TRBV19
J gene: TRBJ1-5
CDR3 DNA: TGTGCCAGTAGTGGACAGGGCTTTCGGGGGAATCAGCCCCAGCATTTT
CDR3 protein: CASSGQGFRGNQPQHF

clone size: -
D gene: TRBD1
V gene: TRBV28
J gene: TRBJ2-7
CDR3 DNA: TGTGCCAGCAGGACCCGGGACAGGAACTCGTACGAGCAGTACTTC
CDR3 protein: CASRTRDRNSYEQYF

clone size: -
D gene: -
V gene: TRBV27
J gene: TRBJ2-7
CDR3 DNA: TGTGCCAGCCTTGGACGGTCCTACGAGCAGTACTTC
CDR3 protein: CASLGRSYEQYF

clone size: -
D gene: TRBD1
V gene: TRBV7-2
J gene: TRBJ1-3
CDR3 DNA: TGTGCCAGCAGCGGAGGTCGGACAGGGGCAGGAAACACCATATATTTT
CDR3 protein: CASSGGRTGAGNTIYF

clone size: -
D gene: -
V gene: TRBV9
J gene: TRBJ2-1
CDR3 DNA: TGTGCCAGCAGCGTCGACCCCGAGGGTTTCAATGAGCAGTTCTTC
CDR3 protein: CASSVDPEGFNEQFF

clone size: -
D gene: TRBD1
V gene: TRBV29-1
J gene: TRBJ1-2
CDR3 DNA: TGCAGCGTTCCGGGACAGGGGGCGATTGGCTACACCTTC
CDR3 protein: CSVPGQGAIGYTF

clone size: -
D gene: -
V gene: TRBV27
J gene: TRBJ2-1
CDR3 DNA: TGTGCCAGCGGTAAGAATGAGCAGTTCTTC
CDR3 protein: CASGKNEQFF

clone size: -
D gene: -
V gene: TRBV5-1
J gene: TRBJ1-2
CDR3 DNA: TGCGCCAGCAGTTTCAGCGCTAACTATGGCTACACCTTC
CDR3 protein: CASSFSANYGYTF

clone size: -
D gene: -
V gene: TRBV7-8
J gene: TRBJ2-3
CDR3 DNA: TGTGCCAGCAGCTTAGACCCCGTCGTGGCGGTGGGGACGCAGTATTTT
CDR3 protein: CASSLDPVVAVGTQYF

clone size: -
D gene: TRBD2
V gene: TRBV4-2
J gene: TRBJ2-1
CDR3 DNA: TGTGCCAGCAGCCAATCCGGGACTAGCGGGAGAGCTTACAATGAGCAGTTCTTC
CDR3 protein: CASSQSGTSGRAYNEQFF

clone size: few
D gene: TRBD2
V gene: TRBV5-4
J gene: TRBJ2-1
CDR3 DNA: TGTGCCAGCAGCCCGGGACTAGCGGACTACAATGAGCAGTTCTTC
CDR3 protein: CASSPGLADYNEQFF

clone size: -
D gene: -
V gene: TRBV11-2
J gene: TRBJ1-5
CDR3 DNA: TGTGCCAGCAGCCCGGGGTCGGAACGTAATCAGCCCCAGCATTTT
CDR3 protein: CASSPGSERNQPQHF

clone size: -
D gene: TRBD2
V gene: TRBV7-2
J gene: TRBJ2-1
CDR3 DNA: TGTGCCAGCAGGTTCTACTCTAGCGGGAGTGGAACCGGTGAGCAGTTCTTC
CDR3 protein: CASRFYSSGSGTGEQFF

clone size: -
D gene: TRBD1
V gene: TRBV10-3
J gene: TRBJ2-2
CDR3 DNA: TGTGCCATCAGTGTGGGACAGGGGGTCGTAGCCGGGGAGCTGTTTTTT
CDR3 protein: CAISVGQGVVAGELFF